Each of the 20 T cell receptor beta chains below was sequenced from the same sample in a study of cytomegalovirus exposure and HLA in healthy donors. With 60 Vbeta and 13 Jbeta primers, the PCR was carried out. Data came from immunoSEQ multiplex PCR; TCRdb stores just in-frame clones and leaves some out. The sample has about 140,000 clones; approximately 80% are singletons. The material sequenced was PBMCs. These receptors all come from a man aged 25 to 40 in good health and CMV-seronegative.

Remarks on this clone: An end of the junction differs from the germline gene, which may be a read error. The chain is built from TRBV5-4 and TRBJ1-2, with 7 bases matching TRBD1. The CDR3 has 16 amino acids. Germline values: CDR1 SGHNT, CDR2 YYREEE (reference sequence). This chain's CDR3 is CASSSRQGGQHYGYTF. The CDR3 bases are TGTGCCAGCAGCTCCCGACAGGGAGGTCAGCACTACGGCTACACCTTC.

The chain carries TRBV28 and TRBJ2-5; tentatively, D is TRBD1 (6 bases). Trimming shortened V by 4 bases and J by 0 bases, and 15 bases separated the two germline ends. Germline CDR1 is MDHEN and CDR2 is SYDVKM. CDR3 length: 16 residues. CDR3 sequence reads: CASSSWGRSYQETQYF. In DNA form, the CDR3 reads TGTGCCAGCAGTTCTTGGGGGCGGTCGTACCAAGAGACCCAGTACTTC.

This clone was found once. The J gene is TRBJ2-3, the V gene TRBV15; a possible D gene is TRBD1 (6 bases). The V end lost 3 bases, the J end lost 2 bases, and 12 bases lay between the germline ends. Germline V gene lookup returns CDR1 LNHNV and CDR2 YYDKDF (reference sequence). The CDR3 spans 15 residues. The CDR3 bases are TGTGCCACCAGCAGTTACGGACAGAACACAGATACGCAGTATTTT. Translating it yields CATSSYGQNTDTQYF. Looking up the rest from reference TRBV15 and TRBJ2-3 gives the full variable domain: DAMVIQNPRYQVTQFGKPVTLSCSQTLNHNVMYWYQQKSSQAPKLLFHYYDKDFNNEADTPDNFQSRRPNTSFCFLDIRSPGLGDTAMYLCATSSYGQNTDTQYFGPGTRLTVL.

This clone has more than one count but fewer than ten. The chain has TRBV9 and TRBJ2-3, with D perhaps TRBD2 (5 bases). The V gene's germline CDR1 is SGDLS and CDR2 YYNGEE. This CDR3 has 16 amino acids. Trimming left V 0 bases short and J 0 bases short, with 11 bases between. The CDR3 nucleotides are TGTGCCAGCAGCGTAGCCGGGATAGGAAGCACAGATACGCAGTATTTT. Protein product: CASSVAGIGSTDTQYF.

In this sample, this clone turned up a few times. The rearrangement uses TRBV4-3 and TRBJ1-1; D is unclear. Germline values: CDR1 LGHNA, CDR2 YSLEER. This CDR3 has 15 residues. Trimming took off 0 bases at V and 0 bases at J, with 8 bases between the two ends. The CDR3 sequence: CASSQDGGMNTEAFF. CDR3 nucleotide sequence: TGCGCCAGCAGCCAAGATGGAGGGATGAACACTGAAGCTTTCTTT.

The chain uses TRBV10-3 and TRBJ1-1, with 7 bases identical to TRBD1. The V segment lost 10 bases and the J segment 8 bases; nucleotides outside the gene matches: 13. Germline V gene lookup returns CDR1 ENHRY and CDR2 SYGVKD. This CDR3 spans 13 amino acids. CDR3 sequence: CASQSPGTDEAFF. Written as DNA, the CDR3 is TGTGCCAGCCAAAGCCCCGGGACAGACGAAGCTTTCTTT.

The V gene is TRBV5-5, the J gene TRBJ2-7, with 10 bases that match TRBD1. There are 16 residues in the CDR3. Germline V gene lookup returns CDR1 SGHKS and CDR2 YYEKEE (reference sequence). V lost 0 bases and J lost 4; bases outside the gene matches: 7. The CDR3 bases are TGTGCCAGCAGCTTGGTTCCGGGACAGGGGACTTACGAGCAGTACTTC. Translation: CASSLVPGQGTYEQYF.

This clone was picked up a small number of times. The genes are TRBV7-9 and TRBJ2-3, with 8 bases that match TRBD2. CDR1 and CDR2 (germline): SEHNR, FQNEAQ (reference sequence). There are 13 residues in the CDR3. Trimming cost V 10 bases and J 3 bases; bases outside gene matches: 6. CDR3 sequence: CATDSGSTDTQYF. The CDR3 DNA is TGTGCCACCGACAGCGGGAGTACAGATACGCAGTATTTT.

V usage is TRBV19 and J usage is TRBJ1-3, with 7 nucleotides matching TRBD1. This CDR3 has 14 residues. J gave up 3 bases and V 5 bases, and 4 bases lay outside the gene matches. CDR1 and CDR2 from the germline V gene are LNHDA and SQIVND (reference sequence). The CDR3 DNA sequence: TGTGCCAGTAGTGACAGGGTCCATGGAAACACCATATATTTT. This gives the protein CASSDRVHGNTIYF.

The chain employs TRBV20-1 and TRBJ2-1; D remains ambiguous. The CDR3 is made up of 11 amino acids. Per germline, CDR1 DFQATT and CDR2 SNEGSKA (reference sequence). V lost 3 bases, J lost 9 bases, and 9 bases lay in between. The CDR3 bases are TGCAGTGCTAGCCCTAGTGTTGAGCAGTTCTTC. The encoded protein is CSASPSVEQFF.

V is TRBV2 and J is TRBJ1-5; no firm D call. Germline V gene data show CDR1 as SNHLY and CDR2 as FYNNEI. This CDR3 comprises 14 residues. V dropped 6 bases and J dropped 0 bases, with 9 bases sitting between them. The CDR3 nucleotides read TGTGCCAGCAGCGGAGTTGATAGCAATCAGCCCCAGCATTTT. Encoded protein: CASSGVDSNQPQHF. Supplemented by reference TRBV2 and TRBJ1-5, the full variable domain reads EPEVTQTPSHQVTQMGQEVILRCVPISNHLYFYWYRQILGQKVEFLVSFYNNEISEKSEIFDDQFSVERPDGSNFTLKIRSTKLEDSAMYFCASSGVDSNQPQHFGDGTRLSIL.

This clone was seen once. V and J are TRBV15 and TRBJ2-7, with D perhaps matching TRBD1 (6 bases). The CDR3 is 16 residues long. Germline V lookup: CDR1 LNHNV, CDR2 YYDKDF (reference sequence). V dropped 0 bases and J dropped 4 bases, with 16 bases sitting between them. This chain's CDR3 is CATSRDVPSQGYEQYF. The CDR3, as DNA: TGTGCCACCAGCAGAGATGTCCCGTCCCAGGGGTACGAGCAGTACTTC.

The CDR3 DNA follows: TGTGCCAGCAGCAAGCGGCTCGCAGGGGGCAATCAGCCCCAGCATTTT. Protein: CASSKRLAGGNQPQHF. The chain links TRBV5-8 to TRBJ1-5, with D possibly TRBD1 on 6 matching bases. V shed 4 bases and J shed 2 bases, with 16 bases lying between them. Per the germline V gene, CDR1 is SGHTS and CDR2 is YDEGEE. The CDR3 loop spans 16 amino acids. Full variable domain (remainder filled in from reference TRBV5-8 and TRBJ1-5): EAGVTQSPTHLIKTRGQQATLRCSPISGHTSVYWYQQALGLGLQFLLWYDEGEERNRGNFPPRFSGRQFPNYSSELNVNALELEDSALYLCASSKRLAGGNQPQHFGDGTRLSIL.

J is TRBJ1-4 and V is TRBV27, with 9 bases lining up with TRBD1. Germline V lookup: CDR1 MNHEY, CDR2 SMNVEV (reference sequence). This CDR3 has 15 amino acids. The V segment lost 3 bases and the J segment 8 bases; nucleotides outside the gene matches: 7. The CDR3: CASSFRTGAGEKLFF. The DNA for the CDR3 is TGTGCCAGCAGTTTTAGGACAGGGGCTGGGGAAAAACTGTTTTTT.

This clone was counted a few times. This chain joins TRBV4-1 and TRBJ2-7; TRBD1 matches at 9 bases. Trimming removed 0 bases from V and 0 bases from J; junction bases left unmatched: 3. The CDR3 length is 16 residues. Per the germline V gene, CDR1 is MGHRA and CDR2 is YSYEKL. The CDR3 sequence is CASSQDGTGFSYEQYF. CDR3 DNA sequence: TGCGCCAGCAGCCAAGATGGGACAGGGTTCTCCTACGAGCAGTACTTC.

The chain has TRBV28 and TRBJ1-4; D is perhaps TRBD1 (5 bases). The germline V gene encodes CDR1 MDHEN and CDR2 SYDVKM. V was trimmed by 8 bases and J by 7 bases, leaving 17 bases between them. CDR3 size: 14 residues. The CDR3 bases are TGTGCCAGCGTTACGTGGGGGGATGGTGAAAAACTGTTTTTT. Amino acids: CASVTWGDGEKLFF.

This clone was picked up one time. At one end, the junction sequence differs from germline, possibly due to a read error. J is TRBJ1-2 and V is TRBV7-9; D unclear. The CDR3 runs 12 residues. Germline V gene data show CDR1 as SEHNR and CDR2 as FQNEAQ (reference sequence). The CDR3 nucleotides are TGTTCCAGCAGCTTAGTCCTAGATGGCTACACCTTC. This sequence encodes CSSSLVLDGYTF.

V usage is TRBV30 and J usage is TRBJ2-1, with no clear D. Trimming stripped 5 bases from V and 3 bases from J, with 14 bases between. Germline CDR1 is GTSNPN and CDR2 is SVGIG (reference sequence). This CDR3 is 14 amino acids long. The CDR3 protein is CAWGRLRVYNEQFF. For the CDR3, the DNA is TGTGCCTGGGGGCGCCTGCGAGTCTACAATGAGCAGTTCTTC.

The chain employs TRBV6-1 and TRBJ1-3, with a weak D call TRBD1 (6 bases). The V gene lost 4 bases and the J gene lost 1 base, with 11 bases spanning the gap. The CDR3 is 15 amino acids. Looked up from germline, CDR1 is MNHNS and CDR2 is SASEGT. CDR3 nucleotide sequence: TGTGCCAGCAGTGTCCAAACAGGGTCTGGAAACACCATATATTTT. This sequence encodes CASSVQTGSGNTIYF.

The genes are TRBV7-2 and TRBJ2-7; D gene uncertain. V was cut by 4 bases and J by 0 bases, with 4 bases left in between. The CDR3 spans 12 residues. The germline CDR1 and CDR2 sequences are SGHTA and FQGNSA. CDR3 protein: CASSYSSYEQYF. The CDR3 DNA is TGTGCCAGCAGCTATAGCTCCTACGAGCAGTACTTC.